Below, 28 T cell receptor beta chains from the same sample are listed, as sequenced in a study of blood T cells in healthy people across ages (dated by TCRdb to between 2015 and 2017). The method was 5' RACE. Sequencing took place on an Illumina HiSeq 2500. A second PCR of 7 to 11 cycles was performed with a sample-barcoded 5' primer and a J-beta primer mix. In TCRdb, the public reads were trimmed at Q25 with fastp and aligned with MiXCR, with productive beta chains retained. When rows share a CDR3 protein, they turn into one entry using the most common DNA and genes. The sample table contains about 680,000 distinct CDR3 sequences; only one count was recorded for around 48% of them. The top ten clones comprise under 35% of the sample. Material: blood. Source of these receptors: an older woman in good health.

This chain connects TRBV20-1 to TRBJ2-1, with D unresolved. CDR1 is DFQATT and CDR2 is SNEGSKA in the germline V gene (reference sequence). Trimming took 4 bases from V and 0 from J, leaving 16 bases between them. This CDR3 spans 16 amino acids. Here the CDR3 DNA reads TGCAGTGCTAACGACCCGACCGCTAGCTCCTACAATGAGCAGTTCTTC. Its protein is CSANDPTASSYNEQFF.

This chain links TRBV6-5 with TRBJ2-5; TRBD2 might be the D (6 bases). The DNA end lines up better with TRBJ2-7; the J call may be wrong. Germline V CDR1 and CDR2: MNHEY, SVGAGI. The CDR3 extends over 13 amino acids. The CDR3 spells CASSTPGAYEQYF. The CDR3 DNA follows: TGTGCCAGCAGTACCCCGGGAGCCTACGAGCAGTACTTC.

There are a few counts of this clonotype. The CDR3 is CASSPTDSLDPFF. The CDR3 DNA is TGTGCCAGCTCACCGACGGACAGCCTGGACCCTTTCTTT. The rearrangement links TRBV18 to TRBJ1-1; TRBD1 might be the D (6 bases). This CDR3 has 13 residues. The V end was cut by 3 bases, the J end by 12 bases, with 17 bases between. Germline V gene sequence: CDR1 KGHSH, CDR2 LQKENI.

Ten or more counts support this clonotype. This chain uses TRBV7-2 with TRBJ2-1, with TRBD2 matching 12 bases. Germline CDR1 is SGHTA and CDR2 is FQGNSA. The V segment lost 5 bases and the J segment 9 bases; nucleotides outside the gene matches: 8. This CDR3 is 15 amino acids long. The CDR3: CASSPRLAGDGEQFF. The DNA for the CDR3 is TGTGCCAGCAGCCCTAGACTAGCGGGAGATGGTGAGCAGTTCTTC.

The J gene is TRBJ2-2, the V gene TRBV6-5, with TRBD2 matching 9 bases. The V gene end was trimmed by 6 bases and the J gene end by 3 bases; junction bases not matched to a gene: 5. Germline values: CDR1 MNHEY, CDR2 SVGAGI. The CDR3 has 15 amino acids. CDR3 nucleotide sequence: TGTGCCAGCAGCCGCGGGAGGGCCGACACCGGGGAGCTGTTTTTT. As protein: CASSRGRADTGELFF.

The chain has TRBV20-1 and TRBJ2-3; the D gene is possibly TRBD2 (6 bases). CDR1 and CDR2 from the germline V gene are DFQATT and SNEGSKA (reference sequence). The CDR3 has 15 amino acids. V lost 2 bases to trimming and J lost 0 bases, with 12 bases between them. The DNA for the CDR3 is TGCAGTGCTAGATCAAGACTAGGGAGCACAGATACGCAGTATTTT. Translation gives CSARSRLGSTDTQYF.

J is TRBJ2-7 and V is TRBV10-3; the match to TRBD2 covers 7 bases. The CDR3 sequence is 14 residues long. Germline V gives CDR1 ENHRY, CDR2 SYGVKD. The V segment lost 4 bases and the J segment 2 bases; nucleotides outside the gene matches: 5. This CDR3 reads CAISAGTNPYEQYF. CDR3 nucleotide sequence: TGTGCCATCAGTGCTGGGACTAACCCCTACGAGCAGTACTTC.

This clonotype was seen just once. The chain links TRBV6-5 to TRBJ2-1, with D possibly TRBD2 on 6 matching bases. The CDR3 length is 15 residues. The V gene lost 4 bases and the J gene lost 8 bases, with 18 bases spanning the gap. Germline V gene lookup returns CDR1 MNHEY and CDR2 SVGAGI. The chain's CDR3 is CASSSNAEGSYEQFF. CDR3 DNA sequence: TGTGCCAGCAGTTCCAATGCGGAGGGCTCCTATGAGCAGTTCTTC.

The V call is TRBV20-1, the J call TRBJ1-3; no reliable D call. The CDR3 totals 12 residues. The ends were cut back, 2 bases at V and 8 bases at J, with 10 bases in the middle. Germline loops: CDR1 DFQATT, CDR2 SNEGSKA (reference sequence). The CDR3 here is CSARTLTDTIYF. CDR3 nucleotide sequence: TGCAGTGCTAGAACCCTTACAGACACCATATATTTT.

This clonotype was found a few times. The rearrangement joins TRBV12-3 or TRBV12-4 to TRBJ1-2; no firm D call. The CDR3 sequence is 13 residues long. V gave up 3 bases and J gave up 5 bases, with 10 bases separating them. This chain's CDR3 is CASSFLYEYGYTF. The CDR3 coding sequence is TGTGCCAGCAGTTTTCTCTATGAATATGGCTACACCTTC.

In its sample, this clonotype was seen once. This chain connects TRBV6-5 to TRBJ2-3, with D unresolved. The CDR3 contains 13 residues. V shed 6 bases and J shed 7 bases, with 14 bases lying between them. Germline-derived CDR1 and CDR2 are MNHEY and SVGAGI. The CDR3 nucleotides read TGTGCCAGCAGAGACACGGCGGTCAATACGCAGTATTTT. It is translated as CASRDTAVNTQYF.

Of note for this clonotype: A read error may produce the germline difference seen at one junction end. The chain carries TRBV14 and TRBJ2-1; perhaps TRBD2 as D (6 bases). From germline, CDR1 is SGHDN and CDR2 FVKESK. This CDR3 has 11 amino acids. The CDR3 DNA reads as TGTGCCGGCAGCTTGGGGGGTGAGCAGTTCTTC. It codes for CAGSLGGEQFF.

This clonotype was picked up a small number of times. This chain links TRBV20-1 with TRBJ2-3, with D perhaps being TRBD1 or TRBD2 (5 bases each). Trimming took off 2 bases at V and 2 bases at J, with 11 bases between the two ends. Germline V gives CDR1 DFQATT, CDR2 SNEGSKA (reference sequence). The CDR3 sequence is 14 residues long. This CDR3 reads CSARRGVDTDTQYF. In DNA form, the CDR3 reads TGCAGTGCTAGACGAGGGGTAGACACAGATACGCAGTATTTT.

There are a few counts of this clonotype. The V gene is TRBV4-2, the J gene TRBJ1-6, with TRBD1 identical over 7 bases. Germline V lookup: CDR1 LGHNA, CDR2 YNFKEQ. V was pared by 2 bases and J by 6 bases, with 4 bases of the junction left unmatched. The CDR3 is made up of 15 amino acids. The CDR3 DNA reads TGTGCCAGCAGCCAACCGGGACAGCGTAATTCACCCCTCCACTTT. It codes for CASSQPGQRNSPLHF.

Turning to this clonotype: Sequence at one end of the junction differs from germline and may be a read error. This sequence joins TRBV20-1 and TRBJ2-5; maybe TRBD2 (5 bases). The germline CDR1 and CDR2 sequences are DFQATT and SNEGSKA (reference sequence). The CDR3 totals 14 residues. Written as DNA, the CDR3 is TGCAGTACTAGAGACCGACTCGTTCAAGAGACCCAGTACTTC. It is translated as CSTRDRLVQETQYF.

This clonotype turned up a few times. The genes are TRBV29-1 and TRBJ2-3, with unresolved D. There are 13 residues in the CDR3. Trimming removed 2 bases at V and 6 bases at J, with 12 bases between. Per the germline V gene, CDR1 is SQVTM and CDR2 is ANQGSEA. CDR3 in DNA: TGCAGCGTTGAACTCTGGGGTACGGATACGCAGTATTTT. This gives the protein CSVELWGTDTQYF.

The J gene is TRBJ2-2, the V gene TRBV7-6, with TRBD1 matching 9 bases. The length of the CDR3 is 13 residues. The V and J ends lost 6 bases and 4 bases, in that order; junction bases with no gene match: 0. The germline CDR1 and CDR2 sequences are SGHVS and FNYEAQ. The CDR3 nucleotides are TGTGCCAGCAGGACAGGGGGCACCGGGGAGCTGTTTTTT. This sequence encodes CASRTGGTGELFF.

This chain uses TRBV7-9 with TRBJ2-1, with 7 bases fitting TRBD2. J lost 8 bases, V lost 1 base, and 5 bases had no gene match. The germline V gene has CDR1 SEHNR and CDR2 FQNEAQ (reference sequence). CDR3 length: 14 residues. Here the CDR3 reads CASSLGTREDEQFF. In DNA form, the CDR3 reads TGTGCCAGCAGCTTAGGAACTCGGGAGGATGAGCAGTTCTTC.

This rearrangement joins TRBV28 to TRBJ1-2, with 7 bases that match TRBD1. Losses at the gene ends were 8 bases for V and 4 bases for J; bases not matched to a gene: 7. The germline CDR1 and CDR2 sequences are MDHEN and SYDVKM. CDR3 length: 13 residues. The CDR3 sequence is CASSRTGPYGYTF. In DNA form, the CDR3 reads TGTGCCAGCTCGAGGACAGGCCCCTATGGCTACACCTTC.

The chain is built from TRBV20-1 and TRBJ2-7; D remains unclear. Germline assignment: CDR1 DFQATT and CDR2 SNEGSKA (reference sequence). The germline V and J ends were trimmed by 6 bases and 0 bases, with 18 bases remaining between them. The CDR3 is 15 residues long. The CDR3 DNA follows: TGCAGTGCCACCTCGGTACAGTTCTTCTCCTACGAGCAGTACTTC. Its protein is CSATSVQFFSYEQYF.

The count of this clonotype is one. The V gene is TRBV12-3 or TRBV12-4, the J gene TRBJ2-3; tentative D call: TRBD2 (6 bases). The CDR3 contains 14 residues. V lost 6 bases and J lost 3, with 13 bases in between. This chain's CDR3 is CASSRRVGTDTQYF. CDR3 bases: TGTGCCAGCAGCCGGAGGGTGGGTACAGATACGCAGTATTTT.

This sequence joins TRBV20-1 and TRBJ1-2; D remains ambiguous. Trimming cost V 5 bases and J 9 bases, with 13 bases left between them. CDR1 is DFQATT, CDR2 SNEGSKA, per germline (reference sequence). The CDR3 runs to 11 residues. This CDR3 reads CSAPGSWSYTF. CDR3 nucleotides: TGCAGTGCTCCTGGATCCTGGAGCTACACCTTC.

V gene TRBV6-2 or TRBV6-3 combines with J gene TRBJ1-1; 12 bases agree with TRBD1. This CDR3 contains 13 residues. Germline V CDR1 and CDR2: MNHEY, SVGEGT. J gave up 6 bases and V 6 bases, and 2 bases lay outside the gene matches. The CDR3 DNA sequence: TGTGCCAGCAGGGGACAGGGGGCCTCTGAAGCTTTCTTT. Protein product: CASRGQGASEAFF.

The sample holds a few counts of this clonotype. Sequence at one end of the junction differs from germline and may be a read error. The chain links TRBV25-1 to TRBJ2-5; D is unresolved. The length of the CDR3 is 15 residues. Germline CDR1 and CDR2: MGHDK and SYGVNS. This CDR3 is CATSYQRVGGETQYF. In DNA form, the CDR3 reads TGTGCCACCAGTTATCAACGGGTGGGTGGGGAGACCCAGTACTTC. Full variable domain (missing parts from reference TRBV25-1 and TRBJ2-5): EADIYQTPRYLVIGTGKKITLECSQTMGHDKMYWYQQDPGMELHLIHYSYGVNSTEKGDLSSESTVSRIRTEHFPLTLESARPSHTSQYLCATSYQRVGGETQYFGPGTRLLVL.

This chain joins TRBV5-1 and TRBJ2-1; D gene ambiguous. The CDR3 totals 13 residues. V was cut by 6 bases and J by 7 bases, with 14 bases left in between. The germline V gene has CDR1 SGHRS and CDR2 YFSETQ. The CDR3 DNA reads TGCGCCAGCAAGGTAGATAGTATAAATGAGCAGTTCTTC. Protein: CASKVDSINEQFF.

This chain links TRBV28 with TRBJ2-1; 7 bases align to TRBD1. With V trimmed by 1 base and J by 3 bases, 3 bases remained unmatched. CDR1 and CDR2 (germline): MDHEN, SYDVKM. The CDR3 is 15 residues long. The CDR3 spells CASSLLGQDYNEQFF. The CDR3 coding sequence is TGTGCCAGCAGTTTATTAGGACAGGACTACAATGAGCAGTTCTTC.

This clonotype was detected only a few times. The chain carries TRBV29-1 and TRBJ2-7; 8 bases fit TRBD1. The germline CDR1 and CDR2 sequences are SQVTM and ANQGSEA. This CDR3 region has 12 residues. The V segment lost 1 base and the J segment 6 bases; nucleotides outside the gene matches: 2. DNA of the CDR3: TGCAGCGTTGAAGGACAGGGGTCCGAGCAGTACTTC. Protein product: CSVEGQGSEQYF.

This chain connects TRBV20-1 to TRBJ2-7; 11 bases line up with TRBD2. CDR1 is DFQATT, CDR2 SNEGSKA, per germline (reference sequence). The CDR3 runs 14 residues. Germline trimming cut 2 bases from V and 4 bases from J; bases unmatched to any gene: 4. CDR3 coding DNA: TGCAGTGCTAGATTAACTAGCGGGAGATACGAGCAGTACTTC. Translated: CSARLTSGRYEQYF.